This T cell receptor beta chain was sequenced during a study of blood T cell repertoires in COVID-19. The germline V gene encodes CDR1 GTSNPN and CDR2 SVGIG (reference sequence). The CDR3 is 14 residues long. With 1 base clipped from V and 6 bases from J, the junction kept 7 bases outside the gene matches. Study processing details: Reference gene primer amplification gave nucleated cell count estimates. TCRdb's copy holds only in-frame clones and misses some; the assay was immunoSEQ multiplex PCR. Clone size and V and J calls were adopted from that table, with D and trimming inferred from the DNA. The data hold under 75,000 clones, with 76% observed a single time.

The source of this sequence is a woman older than 75 with acute or convalescent COVID-19. This sequence joins TRBV30 and TRBJ1-1, with 8 bases matching TRBD1. The sequenced material came from peripheral blood. The CDR3 DNA reads as TGTGCCTGGAGTGAGGGGTGGGGACAGGCTGAAGCTTTCTTT. This gives the protein CAWSEGWGQAEAFF. The variable domain in full, with the rest retrieved from reference TRBV30 and TRBJ1-1, is SQTIHQWPATLVQPVGSPLSLECTVEGTSNPNLYWYRQAAGRGLQLLFYSVGIGQISSEVPQNLSASRPQDRQFILSSKKLLLSDSGFYLCAWSEGWGQAEAFFGQGTRLTVV.